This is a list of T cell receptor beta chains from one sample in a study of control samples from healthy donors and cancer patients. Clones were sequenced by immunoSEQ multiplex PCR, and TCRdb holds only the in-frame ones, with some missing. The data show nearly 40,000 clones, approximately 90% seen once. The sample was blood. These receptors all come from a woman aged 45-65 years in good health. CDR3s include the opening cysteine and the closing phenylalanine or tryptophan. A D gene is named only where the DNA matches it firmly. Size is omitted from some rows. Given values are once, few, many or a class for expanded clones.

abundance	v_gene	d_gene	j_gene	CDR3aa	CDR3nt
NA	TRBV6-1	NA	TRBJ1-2	CASSETATLYGYTF	TGTGCCAGCAGTGAAACAGCTACCCTCTATGGCTACACCTTC
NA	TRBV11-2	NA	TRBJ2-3	CASSPILNSDTQYF	TGTGCCAGCAGTCCCATTCTCAACTCAGATACGCAGTATTTT
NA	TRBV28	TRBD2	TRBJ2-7	CASSLLTSGGSSYWGDEQYF	TGTGCCAGCAGTTTATTAACTAGCGGGGGATCCTCGTATTGGGGGGACGAGCAGTACTTC
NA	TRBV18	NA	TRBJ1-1	CASSPNSPTTATEAFF	TGTGCCAGCTCACCTAACAGCCCTACCACTGCCACTGAAGCTTTCTTT
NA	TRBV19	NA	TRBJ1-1	CASSIAGRAMPEAFF	TGTGCCAGTAGTATAGCTGGCAGGGCTATGCCTGAAGCTTTCTTT
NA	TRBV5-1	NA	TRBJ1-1	CASQWREDTEAFF	TGCGCCAGCCAATGGAGGGAGGACACTGAAGCTTTCTTT
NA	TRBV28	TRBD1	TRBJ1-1	CASSPTGSEAFF	TGTGCCAGCAGTCCGACAGGGAGTGAAGCTTTCTTT
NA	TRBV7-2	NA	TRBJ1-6	CASSSPYGDSLGNSPLHF	TGTGCCAGCAGCTCCCCCTACGGAGATAGCCTGGGTAATTCACCCCTCCACTTT
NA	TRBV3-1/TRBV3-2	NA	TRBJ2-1	CASSPRVGGNNEQFF	TGTGCCAGCAGCCCCCGGGTGGGGGGCAACAATGAGCAGTTCTTC
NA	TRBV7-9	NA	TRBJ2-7	CASSLIGEPDYEQYF	TGTGCCAGCAGCCTAATTGGAGAGCCAGACTACGAGCAGTACTTC
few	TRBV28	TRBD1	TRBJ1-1	CASSLFGQAGNTEAFF	TGTGCCAGCAGTTTATTTGGACAGGCGGGGAACACTGAAGCTTTCTTT
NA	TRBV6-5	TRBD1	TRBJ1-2	CASRNGQDYGYTF	TGTGCCAGCAGAAATGGACAGGACTATGGCTACACCTTC
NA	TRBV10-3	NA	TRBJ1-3	CAIMGDNSGNTIYF	TGTGCCATCATGGGGGACAACTCTGGAAACACCATATATTTT
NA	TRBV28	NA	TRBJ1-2	CASSIGYRDYTF	TGTGCCAGCAGTATAGGGTACAGGGACTACACCTTC
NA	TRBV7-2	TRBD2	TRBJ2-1	CASSLGGLDNEQFF	TGTGCCAGCAGCTTAGGGGGACTAGACAATGAGCAGTTCTTC
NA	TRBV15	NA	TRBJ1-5	CATSLGSLNQPQHF	TGTGCCACCAGTCTGGGGTCCCTCAATCAGCCCCAGCATTTT
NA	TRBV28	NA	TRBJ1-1	CASFLMGRNTEAFF	TGTGCCAGCTTTCTGATGGGTCGGAACACTGAAGCTTTCTTT
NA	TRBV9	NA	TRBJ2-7	CASSDPGTSTYEQYF	TGTGCCAGCAGCGATCCCGGGACAAGCACCTACGAGCAGTACTTC
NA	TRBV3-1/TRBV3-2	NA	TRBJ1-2	CASSRTGPYGYTF	TGTGCCAGCAGCAGAACAGGCCCCTATGGCTACACCTTC
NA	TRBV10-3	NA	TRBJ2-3	CAIWGGTDTQYF	TGTGCCATCTGGGGGGGCACAGATACGCAGTATTTT
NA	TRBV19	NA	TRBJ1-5	CASSPQTGINQPQHF	TGTGCCAGTAGTCCGCAAACGGGAATCAATCAGCCCCAGCATTTT
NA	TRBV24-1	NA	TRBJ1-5	CATSVEGNQPQHF	TGTGCCACCAGTGTTGAGGGGAATCAGCCCCAGCATTTT
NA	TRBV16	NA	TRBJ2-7	CASSQSVSPPDEQYF	TGTGCCAGCAGCCAATCAGTCTCCCCCCCGGACGAGCAGTACTTC
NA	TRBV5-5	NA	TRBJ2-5	CASSSIIKETQYF	TGTGCCAGCAGCTCTATCATAAAAGAGACCCAGTACTTC
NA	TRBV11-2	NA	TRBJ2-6	CATGANVLTF	TGTGCCACAGGGGCCAACGTCCTGACTTTC
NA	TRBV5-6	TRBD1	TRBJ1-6	CASSSGQGDSPLHF	TGTGCCAGCAGCTCGGGACAGGGTGATTCACCCCTCCACTTT
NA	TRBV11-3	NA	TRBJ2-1	CASSLAGSYNEQFF	TGTGCCAGCAGCCTCGCGGGCTCCTACAATGAGCAGTTCTTC
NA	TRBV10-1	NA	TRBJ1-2	CARLSDRLNYGYTF	TGCGCCAGATTATCCGACAGACTTAACTATGGCTACACCTTC
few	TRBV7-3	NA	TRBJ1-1	CASSSPGDGAEAFF	TGTGCCAGCAGTTCACCCGGCGACGGGGCTGAAGCTTTCTTT
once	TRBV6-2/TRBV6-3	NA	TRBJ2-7	CASSDPYREYGEQYF	TGTGCCAGCAGCGACCCCTACAGGGAGTATGGCGAGCAGTACTTC
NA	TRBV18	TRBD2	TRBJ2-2	CASSSLRTSGGQGELFF	TGTGCCAGCTCATCACTCCGGACTAGCGGGGGGCAAGGGGAGCTGTTTTTT
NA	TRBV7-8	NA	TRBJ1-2	CASSPRREYGYTF	TGTGCCAGCAGCCCCCGCAGGGAATATGGCTACACCTTC
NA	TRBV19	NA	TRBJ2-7	CASSLGWGYSYEQYF	TGTGCCAGTAGTTTGGGTTGGGGCTACTCCTACGAGCAGTACTTC
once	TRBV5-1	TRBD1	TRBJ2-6	CASSLVWDSGASGANVLTF	TGCGCCAGCAGCTTGGTGTGGGACAGTGGAGCCTCTGGGGCCAACGTCCTGACTTTC
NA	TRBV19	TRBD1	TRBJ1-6	CATGRTGGNSPLHF	TGTGCCACCGGAAGGACAGGGGGAAATTCACCCCTCCACTTT
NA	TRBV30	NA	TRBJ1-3	CAGSIRGAGGNTIYF	TGTGCCGGGTCAATTCGGGGGGCTGGGGGAAACACCATATATTTT
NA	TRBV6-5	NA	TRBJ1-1	CASLSWSTEAFF	TGTGCCAGCCTGAGTTGGAGCACTGAAGCTTTCTTT
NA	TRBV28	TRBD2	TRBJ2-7	CASSPGLAGASSYEQYF	TGTGCCAGCAGCCCCGGACTAGCGGGGGCTAGCTCCTACGAGCAGTACTTC
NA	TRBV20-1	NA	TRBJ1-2	CSPPFGYTF	TGCAGTCCCCCTTTTGGCTACACCTTC
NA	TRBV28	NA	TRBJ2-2	CASKSFSTNTGELFF	TGTGCCAGCAAAAGTTTTTCCACGAACACCGGGGAGCTGTTTTTT
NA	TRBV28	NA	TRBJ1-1	CASTSAGGPEAFF	TGTGCCAGCACCTCCGCCGGGGGCCCAGAAGCTTTCTTT
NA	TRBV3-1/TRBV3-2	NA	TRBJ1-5	CASSHKPNQPQHF	TGTGCCAGCAGCCACAAACCGAATCAGCCCCAGCATTTT